One sample yielded the 23 T cell receptor beta chains listed below, sequenced in a study of shared clonotypes between healthy human individuals (dated by TCRdb to the early 2020s). The library came from the immunoSEQ multiplex PCR assay. TCRdb holds this immuneACCESS table with in-frame rearrangements only. Some clones are missing; in checked studies, unresolved V genes explain under half, and the rest has no known cause. The sample records about 1 million clones, roughly 75% of which are singletons. The ten largest clones capture approximately 1.5% of the sample. Sequencing input: memory CD4+ T cells sorted from blood. What this sample's cell subset or site label stands for: CD45RA-negative fraction. These receptors were collected from a young man in good health.

CDR3 DNA sequence: TGCGCCAGCAGAACGGGCAGGAACACTGAAGCTTTCTTT. This encodes CASRTGRNTEAFF. V and J are TRBV23-1 and TRBJ1-1; unclear D gene. TRBV23-1 is an ORF; its function is uncertain. There are 13 residues in the CDR3. V lost 6 bases and J lost 1, with 9 bases in between.

This clone appeared a single time. This chain joins TRBV19 and TRBJ1-6; perhaps TRBD1 as D (6 bases). V lost 1 base and J 9 bases, leaving 13 bases between the germline ends. CDR1 and CDR2 (germline): LNHDA, SQIVND (reference sequence). The CDR3 spans 15 residues. CDR3: CASSIGYRDGSPLHF. Here the CDR3 DNA reads TGTGCCAGTAGTATAGGTTACAGGGATGGTTCACCCCTCCACTTT.

CDR3 coding DNA: TGTGCCTGGAGTGTACTCGACAGGGATCGCCAGCCCCAGCATTTT. Encoded protein: CAWSVLDRDRQPQHF. The chain uses TRBV30 and TRBJ1-5; the match to TRBD1 covers 7 bases. The CDR3 totals 15 residues. With 0 bases clipped from V and 7 bases from J, the junction kept 9 bases outside the gene matches. Germline assignment: CDR1 GTSNPN and CDR2 SVGIG (reference sequence).

The V gene is TRBV6-1, the J gene TRBJ2-7; D might be TRBD2 (5 bases). CDR1 and CDR2 from the germline V gene are MNHNS and SASEGT. V lost 8 bases to trimming and J lost 0 bases, with 11 bases between them. This CDR3 region has 13 residues. This CDR3 is CASLIRDSYEQYF. As DNA, the CDR3 is TGTGCCAGCCTCATCCGGGACTCCTACGAGCAGTACTTC.

The chain carries TRBV7-9 and TRBJ2-7; TRBD2 aligns across 8 bases. Trimming removed 5 bases from V and 5 bases from J; junction bases left unmatched: 11. The CDR3 covers 15 residues. CDR1 and CDR2 (germline): SEHNR, FQNEAQ (reference sequence). This CDR3 reads CASSLAGTRSHEQYF. The DNA of the CDR3 is TGTGCCAGCAGCCTCGCCGGGACTAGGTCCCACGAGCAGTACTTC.

V is TRBV18 and J is TRBJ1-1; TRBD1 agrees at 7 bases. CDR3 length equals 14 residues. Germline lookup yields CDR1 KGHSH and CDR2 LQKENI. Trimming at V came to 2 bases and at J to 1 base, leaving 1 base not matched to a gene. The chain's CDR3 is CASSPGDRNTEAFF. DNA of the CDR3: TGTGCCAGCTCACCAGGGGACAGGAACACTGAAGCTTTCTTT.

This chain joins TRBV2 and TRBJ1-4; weak D call: TRBD1 (5 bases). Trimming took off 3 bases at V and 10 bases at J, with 15 bases between the two ends. The CDR3 loop spans 14 amino acids. Germline V CDR1 and CDR2: SNHLY, FYNNEI. Here the CDR3 reads CASSEAAGMAKLFF. The CDR3 DNA reads as TGTGCCAGCAGTGAGGCGGCAGGGATGGCAAAACTGTTTTTT.

This clone was observed a single time. V is TRBV5-6 and J is TRBJ2-7, with no clear D. CDR1 SGHDT and CDR2 YYEEEE come from the germline V gene. The CDR3 contains 14 residues. The germline V and J ends were trimmed by 2 bases and 1 base, with 10 bases remaining between them. As DNA, the CDR3 is TGTGCCAGCAGCTTCCCCACAGAATCCTACGAGCAGTACTTC. Translated, it gives CASSFPTESYEQYF.

This sequence joins TRBV4-3 and TRBJ2-7; 9 positions match TRBD1. The J segment lost 7 bases and the V segment lost 0 bases, leaving 7 bases of the junction unmatched. Germline loops: CDR1 LGHNA, CDR2 YSLEER. The CDR3 consists of 15 residues. For the CDR3, the DNA is TGCGCCAGCAGCCAAGATGCCCCGGGACAGGGTGAGCAGTACTTC. Translation gives CASSQDAPGQGEQYF.

The J gene is TRBJ1-5, the V gene TRBV19; no reliable D call. V was cut by 4 bases and J by 1 base, with 5 bases left in between. Germline V gene sequence: CDR1 LNHDA, CDR2 SQIVND (reference sequence). This CDR3 has 13 residues. The CDR3 loop is CASSTMSNQPQHF. CDR3 nucleotides: TGTGCCAGTAGTACTATGAGCAATCAGCCCCAGCATTTT. Full variable domain (rest looked up from reference TRBV19 and TRBJ1-5): DGGITQSPKYLFRKEGQNVTLSCEQNLNHDAMYWYRQDPGQGLRLIYYSQIVNDFQKGDIAEGYSVSREKKESFPLTVTSAQKNPTAFYLCASSTMSNQPQHFGDGTRLSIL.

This sequence joins TRBV6-6 and TRBJ1-2; TRBD1 agrees at 9 bases. With 6 bases clipped from V and 0 bases from J, the junction kept 5 bases outside the gene matches. The CDR3 length is 15 residues. Germline values: CDR1 MNHNY, CDR2 SVGAGI (reference sequence). CDR3 bases: TGTGCCAGCAGCCTTCACAGGGGGCCTAACTATGGCTACACCTTC. This translates into CASSLHRGPNYGYTF.

This clone was observed a single time. The V gene is TRBV5-8, the J gene TRBJ1-5; D not resolved. CDR3 size: 12 residues. In germline, CDR1 is SGHTS, CDR2 YDEGEE. Between the trimmed V and J ends, which lost 2 bases and 7 bases, there was a span of 7 bases. CDR3 residues: CASSLDPQPQHF. The CDR3 DNA follows: TGTGCCAGCAGCTTAGACCCGCAGCCCCAGCATTTT.

The chain links TRBV10-3 to TRBJ2-1; TRBD2 might be the D (6 bases). Germline CDR1 and CDR2: ENHRY and SYGVKD. This CDR3 has 13 amino acids. Trimming shortened V by 6 bases and J by 3 bases, and 9 bases separated the two germline ends. The CDR3 region is CAISGRVYNEQFF. Written as DNA, the CDR3 is TGTGCCATCAGCGGGAGAGTCTACAATGAGCAGTTCTTC.

This rearrangement joins TRBV5-1 to TRBJ2-7; D may match TRBD1 or TRBD2 (5 bases each). CDR1 and CDR2 from the germline V gene are SGHRS and YFSETQ. CDR3 length: 15 amino acids. The germline V and J ends were trimmed by 3 bases and 2 bases, with 15 bases remaining between them. The CDR3: CASSWGTDQPYEQYF. DNA of the CDR3: TGCGCCAGCAGCTGGGGGACCGATCAACCCTACGAGCAGTACTTC.

The rearrangement links TRBV2 to TRBJ2-5, with 7 bases matching TRBD2. The CDR3 totals 11 residues. Looked up from germline, CDR1 is SNHLY and CDR2 is FYNNEI. The trim removed 11 bases at V and 4 bases at J, leaving 4 bases unmatched. For the CDR3, the DNA is TGTGCCGGGGGGGTCGGAGAGACCCAGTACTTC. Its translation: CAGGVGETQYF.

The CDR3 sequence: CASSESEAVTQYF. In DNA form, the CDR3 reads TGCGCCAGCAGTGAGTCGGAAGCGGTTACGCAGTATTTT. The chain is built from TRBV10-2 and TRBJ2-3; weak D call: TRBD2 (5 bases). Trimming removed 0 bases from V and 8 bases from J, with 9 bases in between. CDR1 is WSHSY, CDR2 SAAADI, per germline. The CDR3 covers 13 residues.

The gene calls are TRBV5-4 and TRBJ1-3; D ambiguous. Germline V CDR1 and CDR2: SGHNT, YYREEE (reference sequence). The V and J ends lost 1 base and 2 bases respectively, with 13 bases between them. The CDR3 has 16 residues. CDR3 protein: CASSLRLGLTGNTIYF. The CDR3 bases are TGTGCCAGCAGCTTGCGTCTAGGGTTAACTGGAAACACCATATATTTT.

The V call is TRBV7-8, the J call TRBJ1-2, with 7 bases identical to TRBD1. This CDR3 is 14 amino acids long. CDR1 and CDR2 (germline): SGHVS, FQNEAQ. Trimming at V came to 5 bases and at J to 4 bases, leaving 7 bases not matched to a gene. The chain's CDR3 is CASSPTGIPYGYTF. In DNA, the CDR3 is TGTGCCAGCAGCCCGACAGGGATACCCTATGGCTACACCTTC.

V usage is TRBV29-1 and J usage is TRBJ1-4; D is ambiguous. This CDR3 comprises 15 residues. V lost 5 bases to trimming and J lost 0 bases, with 13 bases between them. CDR1 SQVTM and CDR2 ANQGSEA come from the germline V gene. CDR3 in amino acids: CSVKNQASTNEKLFF. The CDR3 DNA reads as TGCAGCGTTAAAAATCAGGCTTCAACTAATGAAAAACTGTTTTTT.

V and J are TRBV15 and TRBJ2-1; D unresolved. CDR3 length equals 13 residues. From germline, CDR1 is LNHNV and CDR2 YYDKDF (reference sequence). V was pared by 3 bases and J by 8 bases, with 11 bases between. For the CDR3, the DNA is TGTGCCACCAGCAGGAAGAGTTACGATGAGCAGTTCTTC. It specifies CATSRKSYDEQFF.

This clone showed up many times. Within the sample, other DNA sequences also encode this same CDR3. This chain links TRBV9 with TRBJ1-6; TRBD1 might be the D (5 bases). Germline V gives CDR1 SGDLS, CDR2 YYNGEE. The CDR3 is 14 residues long. Trimming stripped 0 bases from V and 10 bases from J, with 11 bases between. CDR3 protein: CASSVAQGGSPLHF. The CDR3, as DNA: TGTGCCAGCAGCGTAGCCCAGGGAGGGTCACCCCTCCACTTT.

This clone was recorded once. This chain links TRBV10-3 with TRBJ2-5; 7 bases fit TRBD1. CDR3 length: 18 residues. J was trimmed by 0 bases and V by 4 bases; bases with no gene match: 14. Germline CDR1 reads ENHRY; CDR2 reads SYGVKD. This chain's CDR3 is CAISALLSQGEHQETQYF. CDR3 bases: TGTGCCATCAGTGCCCTACTCTCTCAGGGGGAGCACCAAGAGACCCAGTACTTC.

The V and J genes are TRBV6-5 and TRBJ1-6, with a possible D match to TRBD1 (6 bases). There are 14 residues in the CDR3. Trimming cost V 7 bases and J 1 base, with 8 bases left between them. Germline V gene sequence: CDR1 MNHEY, CDR2 SVGAGI. CDR3 sequence (DNA): TGTGCCAGCACCCAGGGGTCCTATAATTCACCCCTCCACTTT. This gives the protein CASTQGSYNSPLHF.